What follows are 3 T cell receptor beta chains derived from one specimen sequenced in a study of cytotoxic CD8 clonotypes in ibrutinib-treated CLL. TCRdb's copy holds only in-frame clones and misses some; the assay was immunoSEQ multiplex PCR. In the table there are approximately 320,000 clones, 67% of which are singletons. The starting material was PBMCs, obtained after 36 months of ibrutinib treatment. The source of these receptors is a human donor with chronic lymphocytic leukemia.

This chain uses TRBV5-6 with TRBJ2-7, with D tentatively TRBD1 (6 bases). This CDR3 has 18 amino acids. CDR1 and CDR2 (germline): SGHDT, YYEEEE. Trimming took 2 bases from V and 5 from J, leaving 26 bases between them. CDR3 bases: TGTGCCAGCAGCTTCGGATACAGGGCCCCGTCCGTAAAGGACGAGCAGTACTTC. Amino acids: CASSFGYRAPSVKDEQYF.

The chain recombines TRBV27 with TRBJ1-4, with D maybe TRBD1 (5 bases). Per germline, CDR1 MNHEY and CDR2 SMNVEV (reference sequence). The CDR3 totals 13 residues. The ends were cut back, 0 bases at V and 7 bases at J, with 6 bases in the middle. CDR3 loop: CASSLSRGEKLFF. In DNA form, the CDR3 reads TGTGCCAGCAGTTTATCGAGGGGTGAAAAACTGTTTTTT.

The CDR3 spells CASKWGWNSPLHF. The CDR3, as DNA: TGTGCCAGCAAGTGGGGTTGGAATTCACCCCTCCACTTT. This sequence joins TRBV27 and TRBJ1-6, with no clear D. V dropped 7 bases and J dropped 7 bases, with 11 bases sitting between them. CDR1 and CDR2 (germline): MNHEY, SMNVEV (reference sequence). The CDR3 is 13 residues long.